The 2 T cell receptor beta chains in this list originate from one sample, sequenced in a study of neurological immune-mediated disorders. TCRdb called the 5' RACE reads again in MiXCR, with one record for every CDR3 protein. The sample has 70,000 or so distinct CDR3 sequences, 5.2% seen once; the top ten hold about 2.6%. The sample consisted of PBMCs. Every receptor here comes from a woman in her twenties or thirties with multiple sclerosis.

This clonotype has a count of ten or more. The rearrangement uses TRBV6-5 and TRBJ1-2; 10 positions match TRBD1. The J segment lost 8 bases and the V segment lost 0 bases, leaving 0 bases of the junction unmatched. This CDR3 has 13 residues. CDR1 is MNHEY and CDR2 is SVGAGI in the germline V gene. In DNA form, the CDR3 reads TGTGCCAGCAGTTACTCGACAGGGGGCGGCTACACCTTC. Translation: CASSYSTGGGYTF.

This clonotype was found many times. The chain is built from TRBV28 and TRBJ2-3; 7 bases are shared with TRBD1. This CDR3 spans 18 amino acids. Germline CDR1 is MDHEN and CDR2 is SYDVKM. With V trimmed by 6 bases and J by 0 bases, 15 bases remained unmatched. The CDR3 here is CASRSRDRNLLSTDTQYF. The CDR3 nucleotides read TGTGCCAGCAGATCCCGGGACAGAAACCTCCTCAGCACAGATACGCAGTATTTT.